This note documents a single TCR beta chain sequence. This specimen belongs to a study of shared clonotypes between healthy human individuals. Some clones are missing from TCRdb's copy, which holds only in-frame ones; the method was immunoSEQ multiplex PCR. The profile shows millions of clones, more than 80% of them singletons. Trimming left V 1 base short and J 3 bases short, with 7 bases between. CDR1 is LNHNV, CDR2 YYDKDF, per germline (reference sequence). The CDR3 runs to 13 residues. The clonotype originates from a man between 18 and 29 years old in good health. Sequenced: naive CD4+ T cells sorted from blood. Subset denoted: CD45RA+ positively selected. V gene TRBV15 combines with J gene TRBJ2-7; no clear D. This CDR3 is CATSRARDYEQYF. CDR3 bases: TGTGCCACCAGCAGAGCGAGAGACTACGAGCAGTACTTC.